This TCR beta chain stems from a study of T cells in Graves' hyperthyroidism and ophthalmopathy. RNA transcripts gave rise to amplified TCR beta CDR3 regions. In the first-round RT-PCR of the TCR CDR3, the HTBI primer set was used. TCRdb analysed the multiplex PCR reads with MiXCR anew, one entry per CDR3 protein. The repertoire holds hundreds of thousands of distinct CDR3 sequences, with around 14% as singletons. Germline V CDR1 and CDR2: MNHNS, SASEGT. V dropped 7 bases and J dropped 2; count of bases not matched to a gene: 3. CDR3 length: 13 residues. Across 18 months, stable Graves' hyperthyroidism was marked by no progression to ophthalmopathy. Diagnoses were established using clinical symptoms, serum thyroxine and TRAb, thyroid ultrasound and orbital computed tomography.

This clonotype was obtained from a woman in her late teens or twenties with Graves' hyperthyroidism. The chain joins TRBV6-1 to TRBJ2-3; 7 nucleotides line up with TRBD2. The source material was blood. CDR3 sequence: CASISGVTDTQYF. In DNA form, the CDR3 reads TGTGCCAGCATCAGCGGGGTCACAGATACGCAGTATTTT.